This T cell receptor beta chain emerged from a study of blood T cell repertoires in COVID-19. Recovered status in Cohort 3 required two negative PCRs, clearance, or symptom resolution. Authors' analysis steps: Counts of nucleated cells, estimated from reference gene primer amplification, were obtained. Some clones are missing from TCRdb's copy, which holds only in-frame ones; the method was immunoSEQ multiplex PCR. The DNA gave D and trimming, while V, J and clone size come from that table. This sample yields over 150,000 clones, of which approximately 80% are seen a single time; 3% to 3.5% belongs to the top ten. Trimming at V came to 7 bases and at J to 2 bases, leaving 7 bases not matched to a gene. The length of the CDR3 is 15 residues. Per the germline V gene, CDR1 is LNHDA and CDR2 is SQIVND (reference sequence).

J is TRBJ1-3 and V is TRBV19, with TRBD1 matching 8 bases. The sequenced sample was PBMCs or T cells enriched from blood (not recorded which). The receptor comes from a woman aged 55-69 years who had recovered from COVID-19. This CDR3 reads CASTKVDRAGNTIYF. CDR3 coding DNA: TGTGCCAGTACTAAGGTGGACAGGGCTGGAAACACCATATATTTT.